The 4 T cell receptor beta chains in this list originate from one sample, sequenced in a study of PD-1 blockade in classical Hodgkin lymphoma. Each of the patients experienced relapse following autologous stem cell transplantation, and their brentuximab vedotin exposure differed. Repertoires were generated with immunoSEQ multiplex PCR, while TCRdb's copy carries only in-frame clones and drops some. Of under 60,000 clones in the sample, about three quarters were seen once. The starting material was peripheral blood mononuclear cells (PBMCs), obtained at baseline. The receptors here all came from a human donor with classical Hodgkin lymphoma.

V and J are TRBV5-1 and TRBJ2-3, with D possibly matching TRBD2 (6 bases). Trimming took off 1 base at V and 4 bases at J, with 13 bases between the two ends. CDR1 and CDR2 from the germline V gene are SGHRS and YFSETQ. CDR3 size: 15 residues. The CDR3 bases are TGCGCCAGCAGCTTGTCGGGACTTTCCTCAGATACGCAGTATTTT. Its protein is CASSLSGLSSDTQYF.

The chain combines TRBV19 with TRBJ2-2, with 7 bases aligning to TRBD1. V shed 3 bases, J shed 6 bases, and the junction held 4 bases outside the gene matches. The CDR3 covers 14 residues. Germline-derived CDR1 and CDR2 are LNHDA and SQIVND (reference sequence). CDR3 DNA: TGTGCCAGTAGTATGGGGACAGTCCCCGGGGAGCTGTTTTTT. It encodes CASSMGTVPGELFF.

The J gene is TRBJ1-2, the V gene TRBV30; weak D call: TRBD1 (5 bases). Trimming removed 0 bases at V and 1 base at J, with 12 bases between. CDR1 and CDR2 (germline): GTSNPN, SVGIG (reference sequence). The CDR3 has 15 residues. DNA for the CDR3: TGTGCCTGGAGTGTATGGGGCCGATATAACTATGGCTACACCTTC. It translates to CAWSVWGRYNYGYTF.

This clone was seen a handful of times. The chain couples TRBV6-1 to TRBJ1-6; TRBD1 matches 9 bases. Germline CDR1 MNHNS, CDR2 SASEGT. The CDR3 totals 15 residues. Germline trimming cut 8 bases from V and 10 bases from J; bases unmatched to any gene: 12. The CDR3 loop reads CASQEIETGGSPLHF. CDR3 DNA: TGTGCCAGCCAGGAAATTGAGACAGGGGGATCACCCCTCCACTTT.